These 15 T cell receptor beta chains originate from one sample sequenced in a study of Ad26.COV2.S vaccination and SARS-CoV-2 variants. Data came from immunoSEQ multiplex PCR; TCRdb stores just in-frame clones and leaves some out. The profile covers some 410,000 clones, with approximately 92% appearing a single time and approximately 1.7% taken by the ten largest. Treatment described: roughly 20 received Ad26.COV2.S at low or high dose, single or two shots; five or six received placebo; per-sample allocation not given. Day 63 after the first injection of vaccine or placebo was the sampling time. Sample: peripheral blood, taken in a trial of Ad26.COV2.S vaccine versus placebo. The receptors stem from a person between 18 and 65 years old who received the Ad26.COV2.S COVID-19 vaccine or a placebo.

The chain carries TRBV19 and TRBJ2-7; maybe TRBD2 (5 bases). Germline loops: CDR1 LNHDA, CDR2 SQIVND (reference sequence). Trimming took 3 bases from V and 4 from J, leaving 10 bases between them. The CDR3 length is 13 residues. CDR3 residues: CASSIFPGYEQYF. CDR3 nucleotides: TGTGCCAGTAGTATCTTCCCGGGGTACGAGCAGTACTTC. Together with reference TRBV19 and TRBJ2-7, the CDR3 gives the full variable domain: DGGITQSPKYLFRKEGQNVTLSCEQNLNHDAMYWYRQDPGQGLRLIYYSQIVNDFQKGDIAEGYSVSREKKESFPLTVTSAQKNPTAFYLCASSIFPGYEQYFGPGTRLTVT.

The CDR3 sequence: CASRWGTYNSPLHF. Here the CDR3 DNA reads TGTGCCAGTAGGTGGGGGACCTATAATTCACCCCTCCACTTT. The rearrangement joins TRBV19 to TRBJ1-6; possible D gene TRBD1, 5 bases. This CDR3 comprises 14 residues. Per the germline V gene, CDR1 is LNHDA and CDR2 is SQIVND (reference sequence). V lost 6 bases and J lost 2, with 8 bases in between.

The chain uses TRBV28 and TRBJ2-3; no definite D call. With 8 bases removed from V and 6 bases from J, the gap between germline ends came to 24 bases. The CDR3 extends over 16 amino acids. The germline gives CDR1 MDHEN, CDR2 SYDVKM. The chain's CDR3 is CASRTLRSGSSDTQYF. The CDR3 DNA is TGTGCCAGCCGGACGCTACGTTCAGGTTCGTCCGATACGCAGTATTTT.

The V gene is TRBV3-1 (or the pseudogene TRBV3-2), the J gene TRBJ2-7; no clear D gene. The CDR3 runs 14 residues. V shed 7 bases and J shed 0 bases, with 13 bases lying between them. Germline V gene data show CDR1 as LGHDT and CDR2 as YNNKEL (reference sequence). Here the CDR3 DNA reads TGTGCCAGCACCCCTAAGGCCCTCTCCTACGAGCAGTACTTC. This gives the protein CASTPKALSYEQYF.

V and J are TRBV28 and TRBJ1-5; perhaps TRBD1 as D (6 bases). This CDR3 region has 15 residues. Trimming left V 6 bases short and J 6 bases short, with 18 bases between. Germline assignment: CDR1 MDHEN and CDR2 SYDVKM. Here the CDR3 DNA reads TGTGCCAGCAGCCGATTACGGGGGCGGGGTCAGCCCCAGCATTTT. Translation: CASSRLRGRGQPQHF.

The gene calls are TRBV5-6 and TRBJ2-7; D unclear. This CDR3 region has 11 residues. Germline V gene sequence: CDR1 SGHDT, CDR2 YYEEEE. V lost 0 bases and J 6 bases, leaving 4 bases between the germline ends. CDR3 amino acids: CASSLGPEQYF. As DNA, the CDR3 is TGTGCCAGCAGCTTGGGGCCCGAGCAGTACTTC.

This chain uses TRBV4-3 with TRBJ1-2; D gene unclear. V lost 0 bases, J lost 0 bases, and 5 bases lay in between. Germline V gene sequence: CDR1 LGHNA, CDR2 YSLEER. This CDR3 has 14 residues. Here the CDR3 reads CASSQEMANYGYTF. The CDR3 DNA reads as TGCGCCAGCAGCCAAGAAATGGCTAACTATGGCTACACCTTC.

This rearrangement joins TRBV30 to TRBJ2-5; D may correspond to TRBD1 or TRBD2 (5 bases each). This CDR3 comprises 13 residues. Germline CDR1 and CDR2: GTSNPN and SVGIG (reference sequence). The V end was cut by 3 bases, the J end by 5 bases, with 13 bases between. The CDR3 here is CAWRDWGFETQYF. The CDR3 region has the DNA TGTGCCTGGAGAGACTGGGGGTTTGAGACCCAGTACTTC.

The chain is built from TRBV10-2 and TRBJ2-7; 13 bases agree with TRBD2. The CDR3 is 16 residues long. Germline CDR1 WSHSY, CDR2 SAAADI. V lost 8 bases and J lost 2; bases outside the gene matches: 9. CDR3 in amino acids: CASSSTSGGAAYEQYF. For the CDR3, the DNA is TGCGCCAGCTCTTCCACTAGCGGGGGGGCCGCCTACGAGCAGTACTTC.

The CDR3 DNA reads TGCGCCAGCGCAAGGGACCTGGGCAGCGATGAGCAGTTCTTC. It translates to CASARDLGSDEQFF. The chain is built from TRBV5-1 and TRBJ2-1; D might be TRBD1 or TRBD2, each matching 5 bases. This CDR3 spans 14 amino acids. Trimming pared 7 bases from V and 8 bases from J, leaving 19 bases between. CDR1 and CDR2 (germline): SGHRS, YFSETQ.

This CDR3 is CASKRTAGTVLPGYTF. The CDR3 DNA reads as TGTGCCAGCAAACGGACAGCCGGGACTGTGCTCCCTGGCTACACCTTC. The chain joins TRBV2 to TRBJ1-2, with a tentative D call TRBD1 (6 bases). The germline CDR1 and CDR2 sequences are SNHLY and FYNNEI. The V end was cut by 7 bases, the J end by 7 bases, with 25 bases between. The CDR3 contains 16 residues.

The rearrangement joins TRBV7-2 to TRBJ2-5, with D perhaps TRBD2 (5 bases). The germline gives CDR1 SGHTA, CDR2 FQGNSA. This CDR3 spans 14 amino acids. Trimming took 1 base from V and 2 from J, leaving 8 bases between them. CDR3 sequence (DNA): TGTGCCAGCAGCTTAGTGAGGGAACAAGAGACCCAGTACTTC. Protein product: CASSLVREQETQYF.

Written as DNA, the CDR3 is TGTGCCAGCAGCTTAGTCGGGTTGTACGAGCAGTACTTC. It yields the protein CASSLVGLYEQYF. The chain is built from TRBV7-2 and TRBJ2-7; D not resolved. The CDR3 totals 13 residues. Germline-derived CDR1 and CDR2 are SGHTA and FQGNSA. The V and J ends lost 1 base and 4 bases respectively, with 8 bases between them.

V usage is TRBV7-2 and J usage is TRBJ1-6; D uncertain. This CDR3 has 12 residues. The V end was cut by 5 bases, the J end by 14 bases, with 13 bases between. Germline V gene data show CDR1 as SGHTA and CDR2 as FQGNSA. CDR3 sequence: CASSNLLPALHF. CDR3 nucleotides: TGTGCCAGCAGCAACCTACTCCCCGCCCTCCACTTT.

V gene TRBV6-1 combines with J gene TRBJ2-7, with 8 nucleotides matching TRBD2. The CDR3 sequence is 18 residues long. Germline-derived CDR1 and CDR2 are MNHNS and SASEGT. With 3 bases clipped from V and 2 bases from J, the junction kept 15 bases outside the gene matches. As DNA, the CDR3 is TGTGCCAGCAGTGAGTTGCTTCGGATAAGCGGGGGTGCCTACGAGCAGTACTTC. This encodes CASSELLRISGGAYEQYF.